This paragraph reports one T cell receptor (beta chain). The record originates from a study of blood T cell repertoires in COVID-19. In the source study's methods: It was from reference gene primer amplification that nucleated cell counts were estimated. Sequencing used immunoSEQ multiplex PCR; TCRdb keeps in-frame clones, though not all of them. V, J and clone size are taken as reported in that table, and D and trimming were inferred from the DNA itself. The sample consists of 250,000 to 300,000 clones, 70% to 90% of them appearing once. The germline V gene has CDR1 LGHNA and CDR2 YNFKEQ. The CDR3 runs 15 residues. The V gene lost 0 bases and the J gene lost 5 bases, with 13 bases spanning the gap.

Material for sequencing was peripheral blood. The rearrangement uses TRBV4-2 and TRBJ1-2; D unclear. This sequence was found in a woman aged 65 to 85 with acute or convalescent COVID-19. CDR3 DNA sequence: TGTGCCAGCAGCCAAGATTCCCCCTCCTTTTATGGCTACACCTTC. Encoded protein: CASSQDSPSFYGYTF.